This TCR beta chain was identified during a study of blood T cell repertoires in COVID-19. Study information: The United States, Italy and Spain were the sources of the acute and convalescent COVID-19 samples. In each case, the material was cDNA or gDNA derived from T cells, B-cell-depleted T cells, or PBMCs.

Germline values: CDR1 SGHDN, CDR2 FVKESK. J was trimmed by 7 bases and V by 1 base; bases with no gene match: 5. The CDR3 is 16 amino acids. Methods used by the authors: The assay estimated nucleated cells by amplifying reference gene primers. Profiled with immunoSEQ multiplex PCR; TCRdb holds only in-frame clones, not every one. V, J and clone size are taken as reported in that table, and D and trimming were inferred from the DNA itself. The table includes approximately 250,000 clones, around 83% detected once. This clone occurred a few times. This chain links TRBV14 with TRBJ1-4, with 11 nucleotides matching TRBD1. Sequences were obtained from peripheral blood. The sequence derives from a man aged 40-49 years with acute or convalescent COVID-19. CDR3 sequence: CASSQGLGTGGEKLFF. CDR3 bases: TGTGCCAGCAGCCAAGGACTTGGGACAGGGGGTGAAAAACTGTTTTTT.